This TCR beta chain comes out of a study of blood T cell repertoires in COVID-19. Trimming at V came to 6 bases and at J to 6 bases, leaving 13 bases not matched to a gene. Germline assignment: CDR1 SGHTA and CDR2 FQGNSA. This CDR3 comprises 15 residues. As originally analysed: Estimates of nucleated cell counts were drawn from the amplification of reference gene primers. Clones were read by immunoSEQ multiplex PCR, and TCRdb kept only the in-frame ones, dropping some. For V, J and clone size, that table is used; D and trimming come from the DNA. The sample records 150,000 or so clones, approximately 84% being singletons.

V is TRBV7-2 and J is TRBJ1-1; 7 bases are a match to TRBD1. Material for sequencing was peripheral blood. The receptor comes from a woman of 80 years or more with acute or convalescent COVID-19. CDR3 in amino acids: CASRVRSGGRPEAFF. The CDR3 bases are TGTGCCAGCAGAGTAAGGTCAGGGGGAAGGCCTGAAGCTTTCTTT.